These 30 T cell receptor beta chains share one sample of origin, sequenced in a study of blood T cells in healthy people across ages. It was with a sample-barcoded 5' primer and a J-beta primer mix that a second PCR of roughly 7 to 12 cycles was run. TCRdb reanalysed the 5' RACE reads using MiXCR and keeps one entry per CDR3 protein. The table has 650,000 to 950,000 distinct CDR3 sequences, approximately 44% seen once. Sequencing was done on a sample of blood. The receptors stem from a man aged 55 to 70 in good health.

This clonotype showed up just a few times. This chain joins TRBV20-1 and TRBJ2-1; TRBD2 agrees at 14 bases. The CDR3 extends over 20 amino acids. Germline V lookup: CDR1 DFQATT, CDR2 SNEGSKA (reference sequence). Germline trimming cut 0 bases from V and 5 bases from J; bases unmatched to any gene: 15. The CDR3 protein is CSARDLGLAGDIANDNEQFF. The DNA for the CDR3 is TGCAGTGCTAGAGACTTGGGACTAGCGGGGGACATAGCTAATGACAATGAGCAGTTCTTC.

This clonotype has just a few counts. A junction end diverges from the germline sequence, so it may reflect a read error. The gene calls are TRBV5-6 and TRBJ2-3; tentative D call: TRBD2 (6 bases). The CDR3 runs to 15 residues. The germline V gene encodes CDR1 SGHDT and CDR2 YYEEEE. The CDR3 coding sequence is TGTGCTAGCAGCTACCCCCCGGGACTCACAGATACGCAGTATTTT. Its protein product is CASSYPPGLTDTQYF.

The chain has TRBV6-4 and TRBJ2-5; no definite D call. V shed 5 bases and J shed 5 bases, with 18 bases lying between them. This CDR3 is 15 amino acids long. The germline CDR1 and CDR2 sequences are MRHNA and SNTAGT. CDR3 in amino acids: CASSITPSSAETQYF. CDR3 in DNA: TGTGCCAGCAGTATAACTCCTTCTTCCGCGGAGACCCAGTACTTC.

This clonotype showed up just a few times. The chain combines TRBV12-3 or TRBV12-4 with TRBJ1-2, with 8 bases aligning to TRBD1. The junction had 5 bases not matched to a gene; V was cut back by 4 bases and J by 4 bases. CDR3 length equals 14 residues. The CDR3 bases are TGTGCCAGCAGTTATGGACAGGGATCCTATGGCTACACCTTC. This sequence encodes CASSYGQGSYGYTF.

This chain connects TRBV9 to TRBJ1-4; D call uncertain. Germline V gene sequence: CDR1 SGDLS, CDR2 YYNGEE. V lost 3 bases, J lost 4 bases, and 13 bases lay in between. This CDR3 is built from 15 residues. CDR3 protein: CASSGGEGFNEKLFF. Here the CDR3 DNA reads TGTGCCAGCAGCGGAGGAGAAGGATTTAATGAAAAACTGTTTTTT.

This chain connects TRBV7-9 to TRBJ2-1, with D unresolved. The CDR3 sequence is 13 residues long. Between the trimmed V and J ends, which lost 2 bases and 8 bases, there was a span of 10 bases. CDR1 is SEHNR and CDR2 is FQNEAQ in the germline V gene (reference sequence). In DNA, the CDR3 is TGTGCCAGCAGCTTACCCGTTCTGGATGAGCAGTTCTTC. As protein: CASSLPVLDEQFF.

V usage is TRBV7-2 and J usage is TRBJ2-7, with D perhaps TRBD2 (6 bases). The V and J ends lost 2 bases and 0 bases respectively, with 14 bases between them. Germline values: CDR1 SGHTA, CDR2 FQGNSA. The CDR3 loop spans 16 amino acids. CDR3 sequence: CASSLITSRTSYEQYF. The CDR3 DNA reads as TGTGCCAGCAGCTTAATCACTAGCCGAACCTCCTACGAGCAGTACTTC.

The chain has TRBV9 and TRBJ2-3; 14 bases agree with TRBD2. This CDR3 contains 16 residues. Per the germline V gene, CDR1 is SGDLS and CDR2 is YYNGEE. The J segment lost 4 bases and the V segment lost 4 bases, leaving 5 bases of the junction unmatched. The DNA of the CDR3 is TGTGCCAGCAGCCCGGGGACTAGCGGGGGTTCAGATACGCAGTATTTT. Translating it yields CASSPGTSGGSDTQYF.

This clonotype occurred a few times. CDR3: CSAGLVGDTQYF. The CDR3 nucleotides are TGCAGTGCGGGACTAGTGGGAGATACGCAGTATTTT. The chain carries TRBV20-1 and TRBJ2-3, with TRBD2 matching over 8 bases. J was trimmed by 5 bases and V by 6 bases; bases with no gene match: 4. Germline V CDR1 and CDR2: DFQATT, SNEGSKA (reference sequence). The CDR3 extends over 12 amino acids.

This rearrangement joins TRBV5-4 to TRBJ2-4, with D possibly being TRBD1 (6 bases). The germline V and J ends were trimmed by 3 bases and 6 bases, with 19 bases remaining between them. The CDR3 consists of 16 residues. Per the germline V gene, CDR1 is SGHNT and CDR2 is YYREEE (reference sequence). The CDR3 DNA reads TGTGCCAGCAGCTCCCGGAAAACAGGGAGTGGAAACATTCAGTACTTC. Protein product: CASSSRKTGSGNIQYF.

In this sample, this clonotype turned up a few times. The V call is TRBV20-1, the J call TRBJ2-5; weak D call: TRBD2 (6 bases). Germline assignment: CDR1 DFQATT and CDR2 SNEGSKA (reference sequence). The CDR3 consists of 14 residues. Trimming removed 4 bases at V and 4 bases at J, with 16 bases between. CDR3 protein: CSATRLESRETQYF. The CDR3 DNA reads as TGCAGTGCTACTCGACTAGAGAGTAGAGAGACCCAGTACTTC.

In this sample, this clonotype turned up once. V gene TRBV27 combines with J gene TRBJ2-5, with 9 bases that match TRBD1. Losses at the gene ends were 7 bases for V and 11 bases for J; bases not matched to a gene: 14. CDR3 length: 14 residues. Looked up from germline, CDR1 is MNHEY and CDR2 is SMNVEV (reference sequence). The CDR3 sequence: CASNRQGGWDEQYF. The CDR3, as DNA: TGTGCCAGCAATAGACAGGGGGGGTGGGATGAGCAGTACTTC.

The chain carries TRBV6-6 and TRBJ2-6; D might be TRBD2 (5 bases). Deletions cut 6 bases from V and 0 bases from J, with 9 bases between. CDR3 length: 15 residues. Germline assignment: CDR1 MNHNY and CDR2 SVGAGI (reference sequence). The CDR3 sequence: CASRWTASGANVLTF. CDR3 DNA sequence: TGTGCCAGCAGATGGACTGCCTCTGGGGCCAACGTCCTGACTTTC.

The chain has TRBV21-1 and TRBJ1-5; TRBD1 was called by the table and not checked on the DNA. TRBV21-1 is marked as a pseudogene. CDR3 length: 17 residues. CDR3 region: CASRPDISRASNQPQHF. DNA of the CDR3: TGTGCCAGCAGACCGGACATTTCACGGGCTAGCAATCAGCCCCAGCATTTT.

The chain combines TRBV20-1 with TRBJ1-6; 7 positions match TRBD1. V trimming: 1 base; J trimming: 8 bases; junction bases outside the gene matches: 5. Germline V CDR1 and CDR2: DFQATT, SNEGSKA (reference sequence). The CDR3 contains 14 residues. The CDR3 nucleotides are TGCAGTGCTAGAGTCGGGACAGTACATTCACCCCTCCACTTT. It yields the protein CSARVGTVHSPLHF.

The rearrangement uses TRBV20-1 and TRBJ2-5; 8 bases are a match to TRBD2. The J call may be wrong; the DNA end is better matched by TRBJ2-7. CDR3 size: 14 residues. The germline CDR1 and CDR2 sequences are DFQATT and SNEGSKA (reference sequence). CDR3 nucleotides: TGCAGTGCTAGATCGGTAGCGGGGTCTCACGAGCAGTACTTC. It translates to CSARSVAGSHEQYF.

The DNA for the CDR3 is TGTGCCAGCAGTTATCTCATGGGACAGTCCTACGAGCAGTACTTC. Its protein product is CASSYLMGQSYEQYF. V gene TRBV6-2 or TRBV6-3 combines with J gene TRBJ2-7; 7 bases align to TRBD1. V shed 3 bases and J 1 base; nucleotides not matched to a gene: 6. CDR3 length: 15 amino acids. Germline CDR1 and CDR2: MNHEY and SVGEGT.

The CDR3: CASSPGRNNSPLHF. The CDR3 coding sequence is TGTGCCAGCAGCCCGGGACGGAATAATTCACCCCTCCACTTT. The rearrangement joins TRBV28 to TRBJ1-6; D is possibly TRBD1 (5 bases). Trimming removed 6 bases from V and 5 bases from J, with 11 bases in between. CDR3 length equals 14 residues. The germline CDR1 and CDR2 sequences are MDHEN and SYDVKM.

The V gene is TRBV2, the J gene TRBJ1-4; 7 positions match TRBD1. The V gene end was trimmed by 6 bases and the J gene end by 4 bases; junction bases not matched to a gene: 5. The germline gives CDR1 SNHLY, CDR2 FYNNEI. The CDR3 has 14 amino acids. CDR3 nucleotides: TGTGCCAGCAGCGGGACAGAACGTAATGAAAAACTGTTTTTT. This sequence encodes CASSGTERNEKLFF.

This chain uses TRBV11-2 with TRBJ1-2, with TRBD1 matching 7 bases. With V trimmed by 4 bases and J by 8 bases, 13 bases remained unmatched. The germline V gene encodes CDR1 SGHAT and CDR2 FQNNGV. This CDR3 has 15 residues. CDR3 DNA: TGTGCCAGCAGCTCACGACTCCTCAGACAGGGCGGCTACACCTTC. This encodes CASSSRLLRQGGYTF.

In its sample, this clonotype was seen once. The DNA of the CDR3 is TGTGCCAGCAGCTTACAACAGGGCAGGGAGACCCAGTACTTC. Translation: CASSLQQGRETQYF. V and J are TRBV7-2 and TRBJ2-5; TRBD1 might be the D (6 bases). V was trimmed by 2 bases and J by 5 bases, leaving 12 bases between them. This CDR3 has 14 amino acids. Per the germline V gene, CDR1 is SGHTA and CDR2 is FQGNSA. The whole variable domain, filled in from reference TRBV7-2 and TRBJ2-5, reads GAGVSQSPSNKVTEKGKDVELRCDPISGHTALYWYRQSLGQGLEFLIYFQGNSAPDKSGLPSDRFSAERTGGSVSTLTIQRTQQEDSAVYLCASSLQQGRETQYFGPGTRLLVL.

A remark on this clonotype: One end of the junction is discordant with germline, which a read error may explain. The chain is built from TRBV7-9 and TRBJ2-5; D possibly corresponds to TRBD1 (5 bases). Germline values: CDR1 SEHNR, CDR2 FQNEAQ (reference sequence). CDR3 length equals 16 residues. The chain's CDR3 is CARSSNRQPVQETQYF. In nucleotides, the CDR3 is TGTGCCAGAAGCTCCAACCGACAGCCGGTCCAAGAGACCCAGTACTTC.

This sequence joins TRBV3-1 and TRBJ1-2, with D perhaps TRBD1 (6 bases). V was pared by 0 bases and J by 6 bases, with 11 bases between. This CDR3 is built from 14 residues. CDR1 is LGHDT and CDR2 is YNNKEL in the germline V gene (reference sequence). CDR3 amino acids: CASSQDLGGDGYTF. The CDR3 nucleotides are TGTGCCAGCAGCCAAGATTTGGGGGGCGATGGCTACACCTTC.

Only one count was recorded for this clonotype. The chain employs TRBV20-1 and TRBJ2-1; the match to TRBD2 covers 7 bases. Germline V gene sequence: CDR1 DFQATT, CDR2 SNEGSKA (reference sequence). The CDR3 contains 15 residues. J lost 5 bases, V lost 0 bases, and 7 bases had no gene match. CDR3 sequence (DNA): TGCAGTGCTAGAGATTCAAGCGGGGTCCACAATGAGCAGTTCTTC. Residues: CSARDSSGVHNEQFF.

This clonotype was detected only a few times. This chain uses TRBV7-2 with TRBJ2-3; perhaps D is TRBD1 or TRBD2 (5 bases each). The ends were cut back, 7 bases at V and 2 bases at J, with 13 bases in the middle. The CDR3 is 14 amino acids. Germline V gene sequence: CDR1 SGHTA, CDR2 FQGNSA. The CDR3 here is CASTIAGTTDTQYF. For the CDR3, the DNA is TGTGCCAGCACCATAGCTGGGACCACAGATACGCAGTATTTT.

The gene calls are TRBV30 and TRBJ1-6; D is unresolved. Germline lookup yields CDR1 GTSNPN and CDR2 SVGIG (reference sequence). CDR3 length: 13 amino acids. V was clipped by 4 bases and J by 7 bases, with 11 bases between them. CDR3 DNA sequence: TGTGCCTGGACGCCGGACGAGAATTCACCCCTCCACTTT. This codes for CAWTPDENSPLHF.

This clonotype was seen a few times. The J gene is TRBJ2-7, the V gene TRBV7-9, with TRBD1 matching 11 bases. V trimming: 5 bases; J trimming: 3 bases; junction bases outside the gene matches: 3. The CDR3 is 14 amino acids. Germline CDR1 and CDR2: SEHNR and FQNEAQ (reference sequence). CDR3 sequence reads: CASSGQGAHYEQYF. Written as DNA, the CDR3 is TGTGCCAGCAGCGGACAGGGGGCCCACTACGAGCAGTACTTC.

This clonotype was found a few times. V is TRBV14 and J is TRBJ1-1; possible D gene TRBD1, 5 bases. Trimming removed 0 bases at V and 8 bases at J, with 10 bases between. Germline lookup yields CDR1 SGHDN and CDR2 FVKESK. This CDR3 spans 13 amino acids. The CDR3 spells CASSQDQAGEAFF. The CDR3, as DNA: TGTGCCAGCAGCCAAGATCAGGCAGGGGAAGCTTTCTTT.

This clonotype turned up a few times. The chain has TRBV20-1 and TRBJ2-7, with 7 bases that match TRBD1. The germline gives CDR1 DFQATT, CDR2 SNEGSKA (reference sequence). The CDR3 contains 12 residues. V dropped 6 bases and J dropped 2; count of bases not matched to a gene: 4. CDR3 protein: CSAPTGPYEQYF. CDR3 DNA sequence: TGCAGTGCCCCGACAGGGCCCTACGAGCAGTACTTC.

The CDR3 loop is CAGGRLNTEAFF. The CDR3, as DNA: TGTGCCGGGGGCCGATTGAACACTGAAGCTTTCTTT. This chain joins TRBV30 and TRBJ1-1; a possible D gene is TRBD1 (6 bases). CDR3 size: 12 residues. The V gene's germline CDR1 is GTSNPN and CDR2 SVGIG (reference sequence). The germline V and J ends were trimmed by 8 bases and 0 bases, with 10 bases remaining between them.